These 25 T cell receptor beta chains originate from one sample sequenced in a study of post-analysis software for immune sequencing data. Study-level results: Included in a set of five TRBV segments more frequent in patients than controls were TRBV5-6, TRBV5-1 and TRBV20-1.

Sequencing libraries made from TCR beta cDNA carried unique molecular identifiers. TCRdb independently ran MiXCR on the PCR reads; one entry per CDR3 protein. The table records about 570,000 distinct CDR3 sequences, around 36% of them present only once. These TCRs' antigens remain unknown. The sample comprised blood. All receptors come from a girl between 2 and 17 years old with multiple sclerosis.

For the CDR3, the DNA is TGTGCCAGCAGCCAAGAAGCCTCCAGGAAAGACACTGAAGCTTTCTTT. This gives the protein CASSQEASRKDTEAFF. This chain uses TRBV3-1 with TRBJ1-1; no clear D gene. This CDR3 contains 16 residues. Germline lookup yields CDR1 LGHDT and CDR2 YNNKEL (reference sequence). The V end lost 0 bases, the J end lost 3 bases, and 14 bases lay between the germline ends.

The chain joins TRBV9 to TRBJ2-7; D not certain. Germline V gene data show CDR1 as SGDLS and CDR2 as YYNGEE. The CDR3 has 12 residues. V lost 0 bases, J lost 6 bases, and 7 bases lay in between. As DNA, the CDR3 is TGTGCCAGCAGCGTAGCGGCGAGCGAGCAGTACTTC. Amino acid sequence: CASSVAASEQYF.

This clonotype was observed a handful of times. The chain is built from TRBV7-9 and TRBJ2-4; a possible D gene is TRBD2 (6 bases). V was shortened by 5 bases and J by 3 bases, with 11 bases between the two germline ends. This CDR3 region has 14 residues. The germline gives CDR1 SEHNR, CDR2 FQNEAQ (reference sequence). The CDR3 DNA reads as TGTGCCAGCAGCCCTGGGGGAGGCAAAAACATTCAGTACTTC. Protein product: CASSPGGGKNIQYF.

The genes are TRBV5-6 and TRBJ1-1; weak D call: TRBD1 (5 bases). This CDR3 has 14 residues. Germline V gene lookup returns CDR1 SGHDT and CDR2 YYEEEE. V dropped 3 bases and J dropped 1 base, with 10 bases sitting between them. This chain's CDR3 is CASSWLGPNTEAFF. The CDR3, as DNA: TGTGCCAGCAGCTGGTTGGGACCGAACACTGAAGCTTTCTTT.

This chain joins TRBV7-3 and TRBJ2-1, with 9 positions matching TRBD1. Losses at the gene ends were 4 bases for V and 7 bases for J; bases not matched to a gene: 8. Germline V gives CDR1 SGHTA, CDR2 FQGTGA. The CDR3 has 15 residues. CDR3 bases: TGTGCCAGCAGCTCCCGACAGGGGGGACCGAATGAGCAGTTCTTC. It is translated as CASSSRQGGPNEQFF.

This clonotype was counted a few times. The chain recombines TRBV7-8 with TRBJ2-1, with 9 bases identical to TRBD2. The CDR3 covers 16 residues. Germline V gene lookup returns CDR1 SGHVS and CDR2 FQNEAQ. Unmatched junction bases numbered 8, after V lost 5 bases and J lost 3 bases. CDR3 DNA sequence: TGTGCCAGCAGCCTCGGGGCAGCGGGGGGCTACAATGAGCAGTTCTTC. This codes for CASSLGAAGGYNEQFF.

The chain combines TRBV11-2 with TRBJ1-5, with unresolved D. CDR3 length equals 12 residues. Trimming removed 1 base from V and 9 bases from J, with 7 bases in between. Germline CDR1 and CDR2: SGHAT and FQNNGV. The CDR3 sequence is CASSLGWGPQHF. Written as DNA, the CDR3 is TGTGCCAGCAGCTTAGGTTGGGGGCCCCAGCATTTT.

The J gene is TRBJ1-5, the V gene TRBV6-6; 8 bases are shared with TRBD1. The CDR3 covers 17 residues. The trim removed 5 bases at V and 2 bases at J, leaving 11 bases unmatched. Germline-derived CDR1 and CDR2 are MNHNY and SVGAGI (reference sequence). CDR3 region: CASSPGTGERGNQPQHF. As DNA, the CDR3 is TGTGCCAGCAGTCCAGGGACAGGCGAGAGGGGCAATCAGCCCCAGCATTTT.

This clonotype has only a few counts. V gene TRBV7-3 combines with J gene TRBJ2-7, with 7 bases aligning to TRBD1. CDR3 length: 16 residues. Germline V CDR1 and CDR2: SGHTA, FQGTGA. J gave up 3 bases and V 2 bases, and 10 bases lay outside the gene matches. Written as DNA, the CDR3 is TGTGCCAGCAGCTTAGACGGGACAGCTTTACACTACGAGCAGTACTTC. Protein product: CASSLDGTALHYEQYF. Using reference TRBV7-3 and TRBJ2-7 for the parts outside the CDR3, the full variable domain is GAGVSQTPSNKVTEKGKYVELRCDPISGHTALYWYRQSLGQGPEFLIYFQGTGAADDSGLPNDRFFAVRPEGSVSTLKIQRTERGDSAVYLCASSLDGTALHYEQYFGPGTRLTVT.

This clonotype has only a few counts. This rearrangement joins TRBV5-4 to TRBJ2-5; D is perhaps TRBD1 (6 bases). The V gene's germline CDR1 is SGHNT and CDR2 YYREEE (reference sequence). V lost 4 bases and J 1 base, leaving 17 bases between the germline ends. The CDR3 sequence is 16 residues long. CDR3 in amino acids: CASSPIFQGFQETQYF. Written as DNA, the CDR3 is TGTGCCAGCAGCCCTATATTCCAGGGGTTCCAAGAGACCCAGTACTTC.

CDR3 amino acids: CASSNLPGDEQYF. In nucleotides, the CDR3 is TGTGCCAGCAGTAATCTCCCAGGGGACGAGCAGTACTTC. The J gene is TRBJ2-7, the V gene TRBV27; a weak D match, TRBD1 (6 bases). V was shortened by 5 bases and J by 5 bases, with 13 bases between the two germline ends. The CDR3 runs 13 residues. In germline, CDR1 is MNHEY, CDR2 SMNVEV (reference sequence).

The rearrangement uses TRBV10-3 and TRBJ2-5; D unresolved. Looked up from germline, CDR1 is ENHRY and CDR2 is SYGVKD. This CDR3 is built from 11 residues. Deletions cut 11 bases from V and 2 bases from J, with 9 bases between. CDR3 nucleotides: TGTGCCCCCCAGACACAAGAGACCCAGTACTTC. Translation: CAPQTQETQYF.

The table lists this clonotype with a few counts. This rearrangement joins TRBV7-9 to TRBJ1-4, with D possibly matching TRBD1 (5 bases). Germline V gene data show CDR1 as SEHNR and CDR2 as FQNEAQ (reference sequence). The V end was cut by 5 bases, the J end by 5 bases, with 9 bases between. This CDR3 region has 13 residues. The CDR3 sequence is CASSVGGNEKLFF. In nucleotides, the CDR3 is TGTGCCAGCAGCGTTGGGGGGAATGAAAAACTGTTTTTT.

This clonotype has ten or more counts. The genes are TRBV6-5 and TRBJ1-4; a possible D gene is TRBD1 (6 bases). Between the trimmed V and J ends, which lost 6 bases and 1 base, there was a span of 6 bases. The CDR3 has 13 residues. The germline CDR1 and CDR2 sequences are MNHEY and SVGAGI. The CDR3 spells CASRQGTNEKLFF. In DNA, the CDR3 is TGTGCCAGCAGACAGGGAACTAATGAAAAACTGTTTTTT.

The CDR3: CASSQDSGQGTDTQYF. CDR3 DNA: TGTGCCAGCAGCCAAGATAGTGGACAGGGCACAGATACGCAGTATTTT. This chain connects TRBV4-2 to TRBJ2-3; 7 bases agree with TRBD1. Germline assignment: CDR1 LGHNA and CDR2 YNFKEQ. V was clipped by 0 bases and J by 1 base; unmatched bases: 4. The CDR3 sequence is 16 residues long.

This clonotype has at least ten counts. The chain employs TRBV6-5 and TRBJ2-5; D perhaps matches TRBD2 (7 bases). With 6 bases removed from V and 6 bases from J, the gap between germline ends came to 14 bases. The CDR3 loop spans 13 amino acids. CDR1 and CDR2 from the germline V gene are MNHEY and SVGAGI. CDR3 sequence reads: CASSTGTTQTQYF. Here the CDR3 DNA reads TGTGCCAGCAGCACAGGGACTACGCAGACCCAGTACTTC.

The rearrangement links TRBV15 to TRBJ2-3; the D gene is possibly TRBD1 (6 bases). Germline loops: CDR1 LNHNV, CDR2 YYDKDF (reference sequence). V shed 3 bases and J shed 2 bases, with 15 bases lying between them. The length of the CDR3 is 16 residues. In DNA, the CDR3 is TGTGCCACCAGCAGTCCCACGGGACAAGACACAGATACGCAGTATTTT. Protein: CATSSPTGQDTDTQYF.

The chain combines TRBV5-1 with TRBJ2-7; 9 bases are a match to TRBD1. This CDR3 has 18 amino acids. The trim removed 0 bases at V and 0 bases at J, leaving 10 bases unmatched. The germline V gene encodes CDR1 SGHRS and CDR2 YFSETQ. The CDR3: CASSLEPGQGRYSYEQYF. The CDR3 DNA is TGCGCCAGCAGCTTGGAACCGGGACAGGGACGATACTCCTACGAGCAGTACTTC.

This chain uses TRBV20-1 with TRBJ2-3, with unresolved D. CDR3 length equals 14 residues. Trimming cost V 6 bases and J 4 bases, with 17 bases left between them. Germline V gene lookup returns CDR1 DFQATT and CDR2 SNEGSKA (reference sequence). The CDR3 protein is CSASPSGVADTQYF. The CDR3 DNA sequence: TGCAGTGCCAGCCCCTCGGGTGTCGCAGATACGCAGTATTTT.

The chain uses TRBV24-1 and TRBJ2-7; D gene uncertain. V dropped 4 bases and J dropped 6 bases, with 15 bases sitting between them. Germline CDR1 and CDR2: KGHDR and SFDVKD. The CDR3 has 14 amino acids. This chain's CDR3 is CATSDRAPPREQYF. CDR3 bases: TGTGCCACCAGTGACCGGGCCCCACCTCGCGAGCAGTACTTC.

The chain couples TRBV5-1 to TRBJ2-3; 8 positions agree with TRBD1. The germline V gene has CDR1 SGHRS and CDR2 YFSETQ. The CDR3 has 15 amino acids. V was pared by 4 bases and J by 2 bases, with 6 bases of the junction left unmatched. CDR3 bases: TGCGCCAGCAGCAACGGACAGGGACCCACAGATACGCAGTATTTT. It specifies CASSNGQGPTDTQYF.

V and J are TRBV24-1 and TRBJ1-5; D is perhaps TRBD1 (6 bases). Per germline, CDR1 KGHDR and CDR2 SFDVKD. V lost 5 bases and J 0 bases, leaving 10 bases between the germline ends. There are 15 residues in the CDR3. The CDR3 bases are TGTGCCACCAGTGGGACAGCAAATAGCAATCAGCCCCAGCATTTT. This codes for CATSGTANSNQPQHF.

Here the CDR3 DNA reads TGCAGCGTTGAAGATCCCTCCGGGGGGGTAATCGATGAGCAGTTCTTC. Its protein product is CSVEDPSGGVIDEQFF. The J gene is TRBJ2-1, the V gene TRBV29-1; 8 bases match TRBD2. The CDR3 totals 16 residues. The germline gives CDR1 SQVTM, CDR2 ANQGSEA. The V segment lost 0 bases and the J segment 8 bases; nucleotides outside the gene matches: 12.

The V and J genes are TRBV28 and TRBJ1-2; TRBD1 agrees at 7 bases. V dropped 11 bases and J dropped 4; count of bases not matched to a gene: 13. Germline V gives CDR1 MDHEN, CDR2 SYDVKM. The CDR3 sequence is 14 residues long. CDR3 in DNA: TGTGCCGGCCTAGAGGCCAGGGGGTCCTATGGCTACACCTTC. Translated, it gives CAGLEARGSYGYTF.

V usage is TRBV18 and J usage is TRBJ1-5; 10 bases line up with TRBD1. The junction had 6 bases not matched to a gene; V was cut back by 6 bases and J by 10 bases. Germline assignment: CDR1 KGHSH and CDR2 LQKENI. This CDR3 region has 13 residues. CDR3 loop: CASSPGQGEPQHF. CDR3 DNA sequence: TGTGCCAGCTCCCCAGGACAGGGGGAACCCCAGCATTTT.